The next 24 T cell receptor beta chains were all read from a single sample in a study of blood T cells in healthy people across ages. Primed by a sample-barcoded 5' primer and a J-beta primer mix, a second PCR proceeded for about 7 to 11 cycles. From the 5' RACE reads, TCRdb called clonotypes with MiXCR, one entry per CDR3 protein. The sample yields about 670,000 distinct CDR3 sequences, 52% seen once. Sequencing input: blood. Receptors were obtained from a woman aged 80 or over in good health.

Worth noting for this clonotype: Since a much larger clone is just one base distant, this may be a read error. The rearrangement joins TRBV3-1 to TRBJ2-1; no firm D call. The CDR3 is made up of 15 amino acids. Trimming removed 4 bases from V and 3 bases from J, with 13 bases in between. CDR1 and CDR2 (germline): LGHDT, YNNKEL (reference sequence). Written as DNA, the CDR3 is TGTGCCAGCAGCCCGGAGACTGGCGGCTACAATGAGCAGTTCTTC. It specifies CASSPETGGYNEQFF.

The CDR3 spells CASSGQGLLQPQHF. The CDR3 region has the DNA TGTGCCAGCAGTGGACAGGGATTGCTCCAGCCCCAGCATTTT. This rearrangement joins TRBV6-6 to TRBJ1-5; 8 bases align to TRBD1. The germline V gene encodes CDR1 MNHNY and CDR2 SVGAGI (reference sequence). The CDR3 is made up of 14 amino acids. V lost 5 bases to trimming and J lost 7 bases; unmatched junction nucleotides: 7.

In this sample, this clonotype turned up many times. The gene calls are TRBV10-3 and TRBJ2-1, with TRBD2 matching 13 bases. CDR3 size: 15 residues. Germline-derived CDR1 and CDR2 are ENHRY and SYGVKD. V lost 6 bases to trimming and J lost 6 bases; unmatched junction nucleotides: 5. This CDR3 is CAISSLAGGLNEQFF. CDR3 DNA sequence: TGTGCCATCAGCTCACTAGCGGGGGGGCTCAATGAGCAGTTCTTC.

The table lists this clonotype with many counts. The chain uses TRBV5-6 and TRBJ2-4, with D tentatively TRBD2 (5 bases). Per the germline V gene, CDR1 is SGHDT and CDR2 is YYEEEE. The CDR3 is made up of 13 amino acids. V lost 0 bases and J 9 bases, leaving 10 bases between the germline ends. The CDR3 region is CASSLGSSSIQYF. The CDR3 bases are TGTGCCAGCAGCTTGGGTTCTAGCAGCATTCAGTACTTC.

The CDR3 nucleotides are TGTGCCAGCAGCCAACGTATGTATGAGCAGTTCTTC. This gives the protein CASSQRMYEQFF. The chain employs TRBV6-2 or TRBV6-3 and TRBJ2-1; D is undetermined. V lost 6 bases and J 8 bases, leaving 11 bases between the germline ends. The CDR3 is 12 amino acids. The germline V gene encodes CDR1 MNHEY and CDR2 SVGEGT.

This clonotype was recorded only once. V and J are TRBV15 and TRBJ1-5; a weak D match, TRBD1 (6 bases). Trimming took 0 bases from V and 5 from J, leaving 17 bases between them. Germline V gene data show CDR1 as LNHNV and CDR2 as YYDKDF (reference sequence). CDR3 length: 17 residues. CDR3 DNA sequence: TGTGCCACCAGCAGAGACGGGACATGGACGGAATATCAGCCCCAGCATTTT. Its protein is CATSRDGTWTEYQPQHF. Based on the CDR3 plus reference TRBV15 and TRBJ1-5, the full variable domain is DAMVIQNPRYQVTQFGKPVTLSCSQTLNHNVMYWYQQKSSQAPKLLFHYYDKDFNNEADTPDNFQSRRPNTSFCFLDIRSPGLGDTAMYLCATSRDGTWTEYQPQHFGDGTRLSIL.

This clonotype was seen at least ten times. This sequence joins TRBV6-5 and TRBJ1-4, with 9 bases identical to TRBD1. CDR3 length equals 15 residues. The junction had 7 bases not matched to a gene; V was cut back by 3 bases and J by 8 bases. CDR1 MNHEY and CDR2 SVGAGI come from the germline V gene. CDR3 nucleotides: TGTGCCAGCAGTTATTCGGACAGGGGCTGGGAAAAACTGTTTTTT. It encodes CASSYSDRGWEKLFF.

In this sample, this clonotype turned up many times. The chain is built from TRBV6-5 and TRBJ2-2; D could derive from TRBD1 or TRBD2 (5 bases each). Germline lookup yields CDR1 MNHEY and CDR2 SVGAGI. This CDR3 is 15 amino acids long. V was shortened by 2 bases and J by 5 bases, with 12 bases between the two germline ends. DNA of the CDR3: TGTGCCAGCAGTTACAACGGGGCCGTAACCGGGGAGCTGTTTTTT. The encoded protein is CASSYNGAVTGELFF.

J is TRBJ2-5 and V is TRBV11-2, with D possibly TRBD2 on 7 matching bases. The CDR3 loop spans 14 amino acids. V dropped 5 bases and J dropped 2 bases, with 12 bases sitting between them. The V gene's germline CDR1 is SGHAT and CDR2 FQNNGV. The CDR3 is CASSEGGAQETQYF. The CDR3 coding sequence is TGTGCCAGCAGCGAGGGGGGGGCTCAAGAGACCCAGTACTTC.

This rearrangement joins TRBV5-4 to TRBJ1-2, with a tentative D call TRBD1 (6 bases). The length of the CDR3 is 13 residues. Germline V lookup: CDR1 SGHNT, CDR2 YYREEE (reference sequence). Trimming left V 5 bases short and J 6 bases short, with 14 bases between. This CDR3 is CASRETGADGYTF. CDR3 nucleotides: TGTGCCAGCAGGGAGACAGGTGCGGATGGCTACACCTTC.

The table lists this clonotype with a few counts. V and J are TRBV29-1 and TRBJ2-2; D gene unclear. The germline V gene encodes CDR1 SQVTM and CDR2 ANQGSEA. V was cut by 3 bases and J by 1 base, with 6 bases left in between. The CDR3 spans 13 residues. CDR3 in amino acids: CSVDEVNTGELFF. The CDR3 coding sequence is TGCAGCGTTGATGAAGTGAACACCGGGGAGCTGTTTTTT.

The chain links TRBV29-1 to TRBJ2-5; 16 nucleotides match TRBD2. There are 16 residues in the CDR3. V gave up 6 bases and J gave up 5 bases; unmatched junction bases: 9. In germline, CDR1 is SQVTM, CDR2 ANQGSEA. CDR3 DNA: TGCAGCGTGACCTCGGGACTAGCGGGAGGGCTGGAGACCCAGTACTTC. It translates to CSVTSGLAGGLETQYF.

This clonotype was recorded a few times. This sequence joins TRBV10-3 and TRBJ1-2, with a weak D call TRBD1 (6 bases). Trimming left V 4 bases short and J 7 bases short, with 10 bases between. The CDR3 spans 12 residues. Germline CDR1 ENHRY, CDR2 SYGVKD. This CDR3 is CAISGGAGGYTF. In DNA form, the CDR3 reads TGTGCCATCAGTGGGGGGGCCGGTGGCTACACCTTC.

This clonotype was detected many times. The chain combines TRBV3-1 with TRBJ2-7, with 7 positions matching TRBD1. CDR1 and CDR2 from the germline V gene are LGHDT and YNNKEL (reference sequence). This CDR3 has 16 amino acids. Germline trimming cut 5 bases from V and 4 bases from J; bases unmatched to any gene: 14. The CDR3: CASSKEEGQAQYEQYF. Here the CDR3 DNA reads TGTGCCAGCAGCAAGGAGGAAGGACAGGCGCAATACGAGCAGTACTTC.

V usage is TRBV5-1 and J usage is TRBJ2-1; D is possibly TRBD1 (5 bases). The V and J ends lost 5 bases and 0 bases respectively, with 15 bases between them. The CDR3 has 16 residues. Germline V gene data show CDR1 as SGHRS and CDR2 as YFSETQ. The CDR3 loop is CASREQGASSYNEQFF. The CDR3 bases are TGCGCCAGCAGAGAACAAGGGGCTAGCTCCTACAATGAGCAGTTCTTC.

As regards this clonotype: Germline is not matched at one junction end, which may reflect a read error. V gene TRBV28 combines with J gene TRBJ1-4, with a tentative D call TRBD1 (6 bases). There are 15 residues in the CDR3. Per the germline V gene, CDR1 is MDHEN and CDR2 is SYDVKM. CDR3 DNA sequence: TGTGCCGGCAGCGGGGGCAGGGAATGGGGTGAAAAACTGTTTTTT. It is translated as CAGSGGREWGEKLFF.

This clonotype was counted ten times or more. The gene calls are TRBV20-1 and TRBJ2-1; a possible D gene is TRBD1 (5 bases). CDR3 size: 14 residues. The V gene lost 2 bases and the J gene lost 3 bases, with 11 bases spanning the gap. The germline V gene has CDR1 DFQATT and CDR2 SNEGSKA (reference sequence). The CDR3 here is CSARPRQGYNEQFF. As DNA, the CDR3 is TGCAGTGCTAGACCCCGGCAGGGCTACAATGAGCAGTTCTTC.

This clonotype was detected a few times. This chain uses TRBV3-1 with TRBJ2-2; D call uncertain. Germline lookup yields CDR1 LGHDT and CDR2 YNNKEL (reference sequence). V dropped 1 base and J dropped 0 bases, with 6 bases sitting between them. The CDR3 length is 15 residues. CDR3 sequence: CASSQGRSNTGELFF. CDR3 DNA: TGTGCCAGCAGCCAAGGCAGATCGAACACCGGGGAGCTGTTTTTT.

Of note for this clonotype: A read error may be the cause here, since a much bigger clone is one base away. This sequence joins TRBV10-3 and TRBJ2-3, with D unclear. This CDR3 comprises 13 residues. Germline CDR1 ENHRY, CDR2 SYGVKD. DNA of the CDR3: TGTGCCGTCAGACCAGAAGCCCCTACTACGCAGTATTTT. It specifies CAVRPEAPTTQYF.

This chain uses TRBV18 with TRBJ1-6; no clear D gene. With 6 bases removed from V and 8 bases from J, the gap between germline ends came to 14 bases. Looked up from germline, CDR1 is KGHSH and CDR2 is LQKENI. The CDR3 loop spans 14 amino acids. The CDR3 region has the DNA TGTGCCAGCTCGCTCACCGGGAGAGATTCACCCCTCCACTTT. This translates into CASSLTGRDSPLHF.

The V call is TRBV29-1, the J call TRBJ1-1; D unresolved. The CDR3 runs to 13 residues. The V and J ends lost 4 bases and 0 bases respectively, with 9 bases between them. Per germline, CDR1 SQVTM and CDR2 ANQGSEA. The CDR3 loop is CSVGNGLNTEAFF. As DNA, the CDR3 is TGCAGCGTTGGGAACGGGTTGAACACTGAAGCTTTCTTT.

This clonotype has a handful of counts. CDR3 in amino acids: CASRPTSGGFYEQYF. The CDR3 nucleotides are TGCGCCAGCAGACCAACTAGCGGGGGGTTCTACGAGCAGTACTTC. This rearrangement joins TRBV5-1 to TRBJ2-7; TRBD2 matches 12 bases. This CDR3 has 15 residues. V dropped 5 bases and J dropped 3; count of bases not matched to a gene: 6. Germline CDR1 is SGHRS and CDR2 is YFSETQ. The full variable domain, rest sourced from reference TRBV5-1 and TRBJ2-7, is KAGVTQTPRYLIKTRGQQVTLSCSPISGHRSVSWYQQTPGQGLQFLFEYFSETQRNKGNFPGRFSGRQFSNSRSEMNVSTLELGDSALYLCASRPTSGGFYEQYFGPGTRLTVT.

The J gene is TRBJ2-7, the V gene TRBV20-1; 8 nucleotides line up with TRBD1. Germline CDR1 is DFQATT and CDR2 is SNEGSKA (reference sequence). With 6 bases clipped from V and 1 base from J, the junction kept 8 bases outside the gene matches. CDR3 length equals 14 residues. This chain's CDR3 is CSAPDRVTSYEQYF. CDR3 DNA sequence: TGCAGTGCCCCGGACAGGGTAACTTCCTACGAGCAGTACTTC.

The chain employs TRBV4-2 and TRBJ2-1; D uncertain. CDR1 is LGHNA and CDR2 is YNFKEQ in the germline V gene. The CDR3 has 12 residues. V gave up 0 bases and J gave up 7 bases, with 4 bases separating them. The CDR3 DNA sequence: TGTGCCAGCAGCCAAGATTTGAATGAGCAGTTCTTC. Translation gives CASSQDLNEQFF.